Sequencing of this T cell receptor (beta chain) was carried out in a study of early T cells in non-severe SARS-CoV-2 infection. Whole-study context: Sequencing of unsorted whole blood was done on bulk RNA, leaving chains unpaired. Study-wide findings and caveats: Lookups in VDJdb leaned toward anti-spike CD8 responses and missed private and CD4 specificities.

TCRdb itself ran the 5' RACE reads through MiXCR, one entry per CDR3 protein. The sample includes approximately 43,000 distinct CDR3 sequences, around 7% of them seen just once. The CDR3 is made up of 12 amino acids. Germline-derived CDR1 and CDR2 are SGHTA and FQGNSA. V dropped 5 bases and J dropped 9; count of bases not matched to a gene: 6. This clonotype was seen at least ten times. Its antigen is unidentified. The sequencing input was whole blood. The rearrangement uses TRBV7-2 and TRBJ2-7; 8 nucleotides align to TRBD1. This TCR came from an adult who was a healthcare worker with PCR-confirmed SARS-CoV-2 infection or an uninfected control (not recorded which). This chain's CDR3 is CASSRRTGRQYF. DNA of the CDR3: TGTGCCAGCAGCCGCCGGACAGGGCGGCAGTACTTC.